These 7 T cell receptor beta chains were all obtained from the same sample, sequenced in a study of blood T cell repertoires in COVID-19. This table comes from immunoSEQ multiplex PCR, and its TCRdb copy is limited to in-frame clones, with some not included. Of about 82,000 clones in the sample, about four fifths were seen once. The sample taken for sequencing was peripheral blood. All receptors derive from a woman between 40 and 50 years old with active or convalescent COVID-19.

This clone was seen a few times. The chain carries TRBV6-1 and TRBJ1-5, with D uncertain. CDR1 and CDR2 from the germline V gene are MNHNS and SASEGT. The V gene lost 1 base and the J gene lost 9 bases, with 7 bases spanning the gap. This CDR3 contains 12 residues. The CDR3 nucleotides read TGTGCCAGCAGTGAAGTTGTCGGGCCCCAGCATTTT. Translated: CASSEVVGPQHF.

The chain employs TRBV19 and TRBJ1-6, with D possibly being TRBD1 (5 bases). V lost 4 bases, J lost 7 bases, and 11 bases lay in between. This CDR3 has 14 amino acids. Looked up from germline, CDR1 is LNHDA and CDR2 is SQIVND (reference sequence). CDR3 DNA sequence: TGTGCCAGTAGTACCCATGGGGGGAATTCACCCCTCCACTTT. Translation: CASSTHGGNSPLHF.

V usage is TRBV11-2 and J usage is TRBJ2-7, with D uncertain. The CDR3 runs to 12 residues. Germline CDR1 and CDR2: SGHAT and FQNNGV. Trimming stripped 3 bases from V and 5 bases from J, with 8 bases between. The CDR3 sequence: CASSFLRDEQYF. As DNA, the CDR3 is TGTGCCAGCAGCTTCCTTAGAGACGAGCAGTACTTC. Using reference TRBV11-2 and TRBJ2-7 for the parts outside the CDR3, the full variable domain is EAGVAQSPRYKIIEKRQSVAFWCNPISGHATLYWYQQILGQGPKLLIQFQNNGVVDDSQLPKDRFSAERLKGVDSTLKIQPAKLEDSAVYLCASSFLRDEQYFGPGTRLTVT.

This clone is a singleton in its sample. The chain carries TRBV7-2 and TRBJ2-3; D remains ambiguous. The length of the CDR3 is 13 residues. V lost 5 bases and J lost 2, with 8 bases in between. Germline loops: CDR1 SGHTA, CDR2 FQGNSA. DNA of the CDR3: TGTGCCAGCAGCCCTAGAATCACAGATACGCAGTATTTT. It translates to CASSPRITDTQYF.

The chain carries TRBV6-5 and TRBJ1-5; D is undetermined. Trimming removed 6 bases at V and 2 bases at J, with 5 bases between. Germline-derived CDR1 and CDR2 are MNHEY and SVGAGI. This CDR3 has 12 amino acids. The chain's CDR3 is CASRSGNQPQHF. For the CDR3, the DNA is TGTGCCAGCAGGAGCGGCAATCAGCCCCAGCATTTT.

The V call is TRBV11-2, the J call TRBJ1-3; 8 bases are shared with TRBD1. V lost 6 bases, J lost 0 bases, and 4 bases stayed unmatched. The CDR3 length is 15 residues. CDR1 and CDR2 from the germline V gene are SGHAT and FQNNGV. Here the CDR3 DNA reads TGTGCCAGCAGTCTTACAGGGGGCTCTGGAAACACCATATATTTT. It is translated as CASSLTGGSGNTIYF.

J is TRBJ2-3 and V is TRBV7-2; the match to TRBD2 covers 7 bases. The CDR3 runs to 15 residues. J was trimmed by 11 bases and V by 7 bases; bases with no gene match: 18. Germline V lookup: CDR1 SGHTA, CDR2 FQGNSA. CDR3 region: CASTGRDYLTDGQYF. The CDR3 DNA sequence: TGTGCCAGCACCGGACGGGACTACCTCACAGATGGGCAGTATTTT.